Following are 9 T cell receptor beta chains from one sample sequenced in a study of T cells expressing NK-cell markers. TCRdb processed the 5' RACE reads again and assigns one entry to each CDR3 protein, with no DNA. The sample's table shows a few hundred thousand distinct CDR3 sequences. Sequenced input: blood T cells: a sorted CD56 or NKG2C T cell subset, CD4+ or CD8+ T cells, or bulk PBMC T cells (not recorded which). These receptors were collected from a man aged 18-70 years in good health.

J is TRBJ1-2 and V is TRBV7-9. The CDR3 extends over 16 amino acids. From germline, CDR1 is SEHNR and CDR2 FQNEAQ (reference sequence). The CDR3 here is CASSLAQSPGIHGYTF. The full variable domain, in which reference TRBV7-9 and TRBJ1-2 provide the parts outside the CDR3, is DTGVSQNPRHKITKRGQNVTFRCDPISEHNRLYWYRQTLGQGPEFLTYFQNEAQLEKSRLLSDRFSAERPKGSFSTLEIQRTEQGDSAMYLCASSLAQSPGIHGYTFGSGTRLTVV.

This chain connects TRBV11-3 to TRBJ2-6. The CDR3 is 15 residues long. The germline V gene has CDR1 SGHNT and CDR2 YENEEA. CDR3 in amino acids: CASSFDSSGANVLTF.

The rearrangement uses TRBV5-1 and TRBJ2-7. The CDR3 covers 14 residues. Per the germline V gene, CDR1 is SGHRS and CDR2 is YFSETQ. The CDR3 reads CASSLAGSGYEQYF. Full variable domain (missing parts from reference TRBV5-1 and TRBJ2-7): KAGVTQTPRYLIKTRGQQVTLSCSPISGHRSVSWYQQTPGQGLQFLFEYFSETQRNKGNFPGRFSGRQFSNSRSEMNVSTLELGDSALYLCASSLAGSGYEQYFGPGTRLTVT.

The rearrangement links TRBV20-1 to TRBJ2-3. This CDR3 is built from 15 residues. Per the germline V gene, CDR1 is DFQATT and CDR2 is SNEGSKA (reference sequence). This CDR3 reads CSANLFKSVPDTQYF.

The CDR3: CSVGPAGEETQYF. The V and J genes are TRBV29-1 and TRBJ2-5; TCRdb names TRBD1, which stays unverified in the absence of DNA. This CDR3 spans 13 amino acids. Germline values: CDR1 SQVTM, CDR2 ANQGSEA. Full variable domain (remainder filled in from reference TRBV29-1 and TRBJ2-5): SAVISQKPSRDICQRGTSLTIQCQVDSQVTMMFWYRQQPGQSLTLIATANQGSEATYESGFVIDKFPISRPNLTFSTLTVSNMSPEDSSIYLCSVGPAGEETQYFGPGTRLLVL.

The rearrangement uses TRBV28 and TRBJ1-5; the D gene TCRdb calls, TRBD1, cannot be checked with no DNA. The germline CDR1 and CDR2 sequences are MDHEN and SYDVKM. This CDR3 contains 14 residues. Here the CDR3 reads CATMSGGPNQPQHF.

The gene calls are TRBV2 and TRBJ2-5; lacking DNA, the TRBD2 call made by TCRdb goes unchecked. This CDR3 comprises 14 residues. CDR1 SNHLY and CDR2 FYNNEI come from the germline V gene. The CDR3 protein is CASRKVAAQETQYF. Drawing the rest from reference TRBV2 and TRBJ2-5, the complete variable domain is EPEVTQTPSHQVTQMGQEVILRCVPISNHLYFYWYRQILGQKVEFLVSFYNNEISEKSEIFDDQFSVERPDGSNFTLKIRSTKLEDSAMYFCASRKVAAQETQYFGPGTRLLVL.

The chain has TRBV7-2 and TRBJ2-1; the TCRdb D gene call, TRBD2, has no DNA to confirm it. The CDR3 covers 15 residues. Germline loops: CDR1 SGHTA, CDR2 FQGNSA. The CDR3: CASSSWVAVYNEQFF.

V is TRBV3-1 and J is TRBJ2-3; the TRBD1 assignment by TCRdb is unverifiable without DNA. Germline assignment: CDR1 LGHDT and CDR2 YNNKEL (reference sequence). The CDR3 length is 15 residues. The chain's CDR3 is CASSLRDLRTDTQYF.